This TCR beta chain stems from a study of glioma-infiltrating T cells after dendritic cell vaccination. Findings of the study overall: Few patients contributed both blood and tumor specimens.

The PCR used 60 V beta and 13 J beta primers. Some clones are missing from TCRdb's copy, which holds only in-frame ones; the method was immunoSEQ multiplex PCR. This table holds about 64,000 clones, more than 75% found once. Selection required adequate fresh-frozen tumor tissue plus more than two years' survival data. This clone was observed once. Its specificity is unknown. The clonotype was recovered from a human donor with glioblastoma. The source was blood, collected before dendritic cell vaccination.

CDR3 bases: TGTGCCAGCAGTATCGACAGGAATCGTGATGGCTACACCTTC. Protein: CASSIDRNRDGYTF. This rearrangement joins TRBV2 to TRBJ1-2; possible D gene TRBD1, 6 bases. CDR3 length: 14 amino acids. Per germline, CDR1 SNHLY and CDR2 FYNNEI. Deletions cut 5 bases from V and 6 bases from J, with 16 bases between.